These T cell receptor beta chains were read from a single sample in a study of blood T cell repertoires in COVID-19. Assay: immunoSEQ multiplex PCR; the TCRdb copy retains only in-frame clones and omits some. The table lists about 56,000 clones, about 91% of them singletons. Sequencing was performed on peripheral blood. The receptors stem from a woman in her fifties or sixties with COVID-19, enrolled during active disease. CDR3s leave out the opening cysteine and the closing phenylalanine or tryptophan. Fields, in order: V gene, J gene, CDR3 protein.

v_call: TRBV19; j_call: TRBJ1-5; cdr3_aa: ASTWTEFYNQPQH
v_call: TRBV12-3/TRBV12-4; j_call: TRBJ2-7; cdr3_aa: ASSLGTDYEQY
v_call: TRBV30; j_call: TRBJ2-2; cdr3_aa: AWPGPANTGELF
v_call: TRBV30; j_call: TRBJ1-5; cdr3_aa: AFQPDGRINQPQH
v_call: TRBV18; j_call: TRBJ1-1; cdr3_aa: ASSPDRDRVAF
v_call: TRBV12-3/TRBV12-4; j_call: TRBJ1-2; cdr3_aa: ASSAGVYGYT
v_call: TRBV4-3; j_call: TRBJ1-2; cdr3_aa: ASSQDSGSGYGYT
v_call: TRBV5-6; j_call: TRBJ1-2; cdr3_aa: ASSPGRTGNYGYT
v_call: TRBV7-9; j_call: TRBJ1-3; cdr3_aa: ASSLGWKGEYAGNTIY
v_call: TRBV2; j_call: TRBJ1-2; cdr3_aa: ASKAGGHIYGYT
v_call: TRBV7-8; j_call: TRBJ2-3; cdr3_aa: ASSPSTDTQY
v_call: TRBV5-6; j_call: TRBJ2-1; cdr3_aa: ASNLGLAVRSSYNEQF
v_call: TRBV3-1/TRBV3-2; j_call: TRBJ1-5; cdr3_aa: ASSQGPSQPQH
v_call: TRBV7-2; j_call: TRBJ1-2; cdr3_aa: ASSESLWTAYGYT
v_call: TRBV6-2/TRBV6-3; j_call: TRBJ1-2; cdr3_aa: ASSYGGQGSTPYGYT
v_call: TRBV7-2; j_call: TRBJ2-7; cdr3_aa: ASSRDRDLPYEQY
v_call: TRBV19; j_call: TRBJ2-5; cdr3_aa: ASTRSGSETQY
v_call: TRBV12-5; j_call: TRBJ1-5; cdr3_aa: ASGLAGQANQPQH
v_call: TRBV5-1; j_call: TRBJ2-6; cdr3_aa: ASSPGLAGSGANVLT
v_call: TRBV24-1; j_call: TRBJ1-1; cdr3_aa: ATGKRGGTEAF
v_call: TRBV28; j_call: TRBJ2-1; cdr3_aa: ASSSPLAGGHNEQF
v_call: TRBV10-3; j_call: TRBJ1-3; cdr3_aa: AISTQGTGGNTIY
v_call: TRBV29-1; j_call: TRBJ2-1; cdr3_aa: SGVGEDEQF